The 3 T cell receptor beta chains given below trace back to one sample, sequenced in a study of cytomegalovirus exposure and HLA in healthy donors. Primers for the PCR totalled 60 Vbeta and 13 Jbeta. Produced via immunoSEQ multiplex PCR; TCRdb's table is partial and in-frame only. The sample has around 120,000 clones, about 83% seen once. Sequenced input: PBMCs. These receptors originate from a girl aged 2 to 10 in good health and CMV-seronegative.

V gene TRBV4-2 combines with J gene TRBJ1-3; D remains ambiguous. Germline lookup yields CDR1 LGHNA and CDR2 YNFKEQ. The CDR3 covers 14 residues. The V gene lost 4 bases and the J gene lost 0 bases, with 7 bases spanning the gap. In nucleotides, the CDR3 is TGTGCCAGCAGCCCGGTAGTCTCTGGAAACACCATATATTTT. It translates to CASSPVVSGNTIYF.

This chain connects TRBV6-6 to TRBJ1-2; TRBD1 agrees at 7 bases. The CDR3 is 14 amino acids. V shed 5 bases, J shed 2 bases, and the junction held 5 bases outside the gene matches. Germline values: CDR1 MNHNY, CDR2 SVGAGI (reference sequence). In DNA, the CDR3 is TGTGCCAGCAGTCACACGACAGGGAACTATGGCTACACCTTC. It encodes CASSHTTGNYGYTF.

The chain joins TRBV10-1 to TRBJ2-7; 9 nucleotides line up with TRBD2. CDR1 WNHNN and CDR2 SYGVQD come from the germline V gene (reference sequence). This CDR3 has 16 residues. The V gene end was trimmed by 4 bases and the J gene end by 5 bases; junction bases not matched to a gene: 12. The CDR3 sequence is CASSVGSGLAKDEQYF. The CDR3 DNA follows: TGCGCCAGCAGTGTTGGTTCGGGACTAGCTAAGGACGAGCAGTACTTC.